This entry is about one T cell receptor (beta chain). Germline values: CDR1 SNHLY, CDR2 FYNNEI. The V gene lost 4 bases and the J gene lost 9 bases, with 13 bases spanning the gap. The CDR3 has 14 amino acids. The data originate from a study of blood T cell repertoires in COVID-19. Study details: Sites in the United States, Italy and Spain provided acute and convalescent COVID-19 samples. The analysed material was cDNA or gDNA that came from T cells, B-cell-depleted T cells, or PBMCs.

As handled by the study authors: Reference gene primer amplification gave nucleated cell count estimates. TCRdb keeps only in-frame clones here, not all; method: immunoSEQ multiplex PCR. V and J calls and clone size follow that table, whereas D and trimming were derived from the DNA. Of 55,000 to 80,000 clones in the sample, 80% to 90% are singletons; the top ten hold more than 2.5%. V and J are TRBV2 and TRBJ1-6; tentatively, D is TRBD1 (5 bases). The sequenced sample was peripheral blood. The origin of this receptor is a man in his fifties or sixties with acute or convalescent COVID-19. This CDR3 reads CASSAGPRGSPLHF. CDR3 DNA: TGTGCCAGCAGTGCGGGACCGCGGGGTTCACCCCTCCACTTT.